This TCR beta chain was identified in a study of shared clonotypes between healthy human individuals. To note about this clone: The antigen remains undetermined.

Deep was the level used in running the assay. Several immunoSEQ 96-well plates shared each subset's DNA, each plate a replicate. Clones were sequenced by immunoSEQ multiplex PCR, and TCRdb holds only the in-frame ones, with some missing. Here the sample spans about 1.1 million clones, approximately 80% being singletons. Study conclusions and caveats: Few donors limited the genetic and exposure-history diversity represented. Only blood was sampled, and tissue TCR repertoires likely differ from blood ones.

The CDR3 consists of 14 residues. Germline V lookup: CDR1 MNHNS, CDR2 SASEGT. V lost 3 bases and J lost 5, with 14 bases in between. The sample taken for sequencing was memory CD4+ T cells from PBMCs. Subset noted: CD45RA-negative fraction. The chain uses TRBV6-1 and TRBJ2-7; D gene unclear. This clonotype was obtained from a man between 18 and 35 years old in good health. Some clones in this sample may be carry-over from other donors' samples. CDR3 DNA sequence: TGTGCCAGCAGTGAGGCTAGACCTTTCCACGAGCAGTACTTC. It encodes CASSEARPFHEQYF.